This TCR beta chain appears in the sequencing data of a study of human T cells and chemical hapten exposure. It was the library that attached unique molecular identifiers to individual cDNA molecules. In TCRdb, the RACE reads were re-called with MiXCR into one record per CDR3 protein. The table includes 180,000 or so distinct CDR3 sequences, more than 25% detected once. Noted time point: pre-sensitization, week 0. The treatment denotes: therapeutic diphenylcyclopropenone sensitization with weekly scalp DPC. The clonotype comes from a woman in her twenties or thirties with alopecia areata. Some clones in this sample may be carry-over from other donors' samples. This material consisted of whole blood, taken in connection with sensitization to the hapten diphenylcyclopropenone (DPC).

In DNA form, the CDR3 reads TGTGCCATCACCCAGGGACAGGGAGGGGCAGATACGCAGTATTTT. Protein: CAITQGQGGADTQYF. The chain couples TRBV10-3 to TRBJ2-3; 9 bases match TRBD1. The CDR3 spans 15 residues. The J segment lost 4 bases and the V segment lost 7 bases, leaving 9 bases of the junction unmatched. Germline V gene sequence: CDR1 ENHRY, CDR2 SYGVKD.